This T cell receptor (beta chain) emerged from a study of blood T cell repertoires in COVID-19. Background on the study: Collection of acute and convalescent COVID-19 samples took place in the United States, Italy and Spain. Sources were T cells, B-cell-depleted T cells, or PBMCs; the material itself was cDNA or gDNA.

Source study methods: Amplification from reference gene primers served as the basis for estimated nucleated cell counts. Here immunoSEQ multiplex PCR was the method, and the copy in TCRdb shows in-frame clones only, minus some. V and J calls and clone size are those listed in that table; D and trimming were worked out from the DNA. The repertoire holds more than 300,000 clones, with more than 75% as singletons. Germline V gene data show CDR1 as SEHNR and CDR2 as FQNEAQ (reference sequence). The V gene end was trimmed by 5 bases and the J gene end by 4 bases; junction bases not matched to a gene: 17. This CDR3 has 19 amino acids.

The receptor was isolated from a woman aged 50 to 60 with acute or convalescent COVID-19. Source material: peripheral blood. The genes are TRBV7-9 and TRBJ2-2, with 9 nucleotides matching TRBD1. The DNA of the CDR3 is TGTGCCAGCAGCGCCATCCACCGGGACAGGGTAACTTTCACCGGGGAGCTGTTTTTT. Residues: CASSAIHRDRVTFTGELFF.